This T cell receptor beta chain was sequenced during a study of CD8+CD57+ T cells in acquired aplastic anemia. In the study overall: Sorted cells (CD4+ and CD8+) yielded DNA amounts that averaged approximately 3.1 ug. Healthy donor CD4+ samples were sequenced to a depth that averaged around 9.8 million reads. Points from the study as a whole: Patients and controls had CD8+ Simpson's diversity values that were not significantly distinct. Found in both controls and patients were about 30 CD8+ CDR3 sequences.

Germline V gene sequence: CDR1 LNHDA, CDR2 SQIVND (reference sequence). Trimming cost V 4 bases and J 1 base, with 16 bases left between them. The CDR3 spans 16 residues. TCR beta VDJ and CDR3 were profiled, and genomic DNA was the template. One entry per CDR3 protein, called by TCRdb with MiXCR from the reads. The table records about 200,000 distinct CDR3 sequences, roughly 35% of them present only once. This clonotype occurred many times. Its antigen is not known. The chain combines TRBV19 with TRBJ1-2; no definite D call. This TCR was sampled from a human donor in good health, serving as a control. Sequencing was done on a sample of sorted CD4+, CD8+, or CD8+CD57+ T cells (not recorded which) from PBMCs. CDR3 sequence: CASSTIPLQLNYGYTF. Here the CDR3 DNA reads TGTGCCAGTAGTACAATCCCTTTACAGCTTAACTATGGCTACACCTTC. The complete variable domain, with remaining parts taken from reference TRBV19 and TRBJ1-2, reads DGGITQSPKYLFRKEGQNVTLSCEQNLNHDAMYWYRQDPGQGLRLIYYSQIVNDFQKGDIAEGYSVSREKKESFPLTVTSAQKNPTAFYLCASSTIPLQLNYGYTFGSGTRLTVV.